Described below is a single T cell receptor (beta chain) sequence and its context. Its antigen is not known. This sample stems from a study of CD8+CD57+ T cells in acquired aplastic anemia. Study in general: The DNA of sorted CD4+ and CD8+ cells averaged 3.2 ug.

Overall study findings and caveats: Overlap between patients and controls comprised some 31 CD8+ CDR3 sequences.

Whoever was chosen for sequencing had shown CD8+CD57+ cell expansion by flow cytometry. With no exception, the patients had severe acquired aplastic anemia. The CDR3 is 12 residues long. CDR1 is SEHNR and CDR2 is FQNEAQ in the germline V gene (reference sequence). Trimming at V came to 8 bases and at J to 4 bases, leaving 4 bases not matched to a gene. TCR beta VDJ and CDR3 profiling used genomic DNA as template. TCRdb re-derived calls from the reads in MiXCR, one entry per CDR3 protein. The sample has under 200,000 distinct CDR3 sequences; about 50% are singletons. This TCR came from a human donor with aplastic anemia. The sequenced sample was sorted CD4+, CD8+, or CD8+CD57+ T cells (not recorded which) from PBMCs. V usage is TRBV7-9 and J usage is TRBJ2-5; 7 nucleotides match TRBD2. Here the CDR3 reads CASSGGRETQYF. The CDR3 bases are TGTGCCAGCTCCGGCGGGAGAGAGACCCAGTACTTC.